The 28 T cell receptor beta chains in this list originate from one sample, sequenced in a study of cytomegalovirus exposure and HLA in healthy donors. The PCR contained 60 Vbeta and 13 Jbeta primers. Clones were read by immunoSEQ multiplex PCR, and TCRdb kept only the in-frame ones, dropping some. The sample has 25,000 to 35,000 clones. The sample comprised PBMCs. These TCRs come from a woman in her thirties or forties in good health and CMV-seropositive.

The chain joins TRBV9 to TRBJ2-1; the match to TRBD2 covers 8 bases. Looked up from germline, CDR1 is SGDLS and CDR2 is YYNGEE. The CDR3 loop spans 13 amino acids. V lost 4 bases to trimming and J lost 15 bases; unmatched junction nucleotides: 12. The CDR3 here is CASSTTSREAPFF. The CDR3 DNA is TGTGCCAGCAGCACCACGTCGCGGGAGGCCCCGTTCTTC.

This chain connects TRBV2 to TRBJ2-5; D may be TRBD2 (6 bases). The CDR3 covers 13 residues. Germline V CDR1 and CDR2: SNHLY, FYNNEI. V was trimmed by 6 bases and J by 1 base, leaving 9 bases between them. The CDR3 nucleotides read TGTGCCAGCAGCGGGGACTTCCAAGAGACCCAGTACTTC. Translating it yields CASSGDFQETQYF.

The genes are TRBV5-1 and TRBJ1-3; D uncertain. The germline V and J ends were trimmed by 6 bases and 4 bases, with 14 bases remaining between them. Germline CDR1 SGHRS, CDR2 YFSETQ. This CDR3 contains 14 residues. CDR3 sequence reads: CASTPVGSGNTIYF. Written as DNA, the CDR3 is TGCGCCAGCACCCCCGTGGGCTCGGGAAACACCATATATTTT.

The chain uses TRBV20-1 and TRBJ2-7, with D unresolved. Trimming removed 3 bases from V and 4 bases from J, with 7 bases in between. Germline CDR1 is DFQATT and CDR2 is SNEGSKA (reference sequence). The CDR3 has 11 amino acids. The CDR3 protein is CSASLSYEQYF. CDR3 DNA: TGCAGTGCTAGTCTAAGTTACGAGCAGTACTTC.

This CDR3 reads CASKRRYQEEKLFF. CDR3 coding DNA: TGTGCCAGTAAGAGGCGATATCAAGAAGAAAAACTGTTTTTT. The chain recombines TRBV19 with TRBJ1-4; D is ambiguous. The ends were cut back, 7 bases at V and 8 bases at J, with 17 bases in the middle. CDR3 length: 14 residues. CDR1 and CDR2 (germline): LNHDA, SQIVND (reference sequence).

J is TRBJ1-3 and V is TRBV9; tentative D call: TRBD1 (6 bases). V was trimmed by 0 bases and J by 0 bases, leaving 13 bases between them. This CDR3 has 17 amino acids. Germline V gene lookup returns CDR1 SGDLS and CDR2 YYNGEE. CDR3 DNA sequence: TGTGCCAGCAGCGTAGGGGTCCAGGGGAGCTCTGGAAACACCATATATTTT. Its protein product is CASSVGVQGSSGNTIYF.

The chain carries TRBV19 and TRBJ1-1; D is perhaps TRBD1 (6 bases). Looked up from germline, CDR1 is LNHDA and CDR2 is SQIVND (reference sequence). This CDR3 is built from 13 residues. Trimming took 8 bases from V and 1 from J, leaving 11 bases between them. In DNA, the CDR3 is TGTGCCAGTGGATTAGGGGGGAACACTGAAGCTTTCTTT. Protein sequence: CASGLGGNTEAFF.

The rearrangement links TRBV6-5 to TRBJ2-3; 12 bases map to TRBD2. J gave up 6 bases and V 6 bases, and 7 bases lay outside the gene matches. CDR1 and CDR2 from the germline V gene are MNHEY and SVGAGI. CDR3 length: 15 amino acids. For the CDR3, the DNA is TGTGCCAGCAGCATCACTAGCGGGAGGCGGGATACGCAGTATTTT. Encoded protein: CASSITSGRRDTQYF.

CDR3 DNA: TGCGCCAGCAGCCAATTCAGGGGAGGGTTATACGAGCAGTACTTC. It is translated as CASSQFRGGLYEQYF. The rearrangement links TRBV4-1 to TRBJ2-7; TRBD2 is a possible D gene (7 bases). This CDR3 has 15 residues. CDR1 and CDR2 (germline): MGHRA, YSYEKL. V was pared by 2 bases and J by 4 bases, with 15 bases between.

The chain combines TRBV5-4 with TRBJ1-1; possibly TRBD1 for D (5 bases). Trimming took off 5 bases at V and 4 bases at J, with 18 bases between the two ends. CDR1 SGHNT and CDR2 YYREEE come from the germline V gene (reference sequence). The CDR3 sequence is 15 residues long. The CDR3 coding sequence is TGTGCCAGCAGGGGGGGAGGGGACCGTGGCACTGAAGCTTTCTTT. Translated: CASRGGGDRGTEAFF.

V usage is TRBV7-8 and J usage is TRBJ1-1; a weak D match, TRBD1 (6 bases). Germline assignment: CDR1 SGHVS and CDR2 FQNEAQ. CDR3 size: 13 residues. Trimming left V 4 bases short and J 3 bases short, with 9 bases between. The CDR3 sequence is CASSSAGDTEAFF. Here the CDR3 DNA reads TGTGCCAGCAGCTCCGCAGGGGACACTGAAGCTTTCTTT.

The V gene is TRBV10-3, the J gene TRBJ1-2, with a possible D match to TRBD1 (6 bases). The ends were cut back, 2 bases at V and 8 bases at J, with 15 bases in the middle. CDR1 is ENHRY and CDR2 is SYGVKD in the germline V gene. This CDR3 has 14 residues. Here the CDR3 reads CAISEDRSKKGYTF. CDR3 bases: TGTGCCATCAGTGAGGACAGGTCGAAAAAAGGCTACACCTTC.

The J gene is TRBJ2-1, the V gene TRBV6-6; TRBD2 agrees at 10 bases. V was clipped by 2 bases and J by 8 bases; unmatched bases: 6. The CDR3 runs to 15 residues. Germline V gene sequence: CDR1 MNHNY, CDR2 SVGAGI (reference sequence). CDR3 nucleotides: TGTGCCAGCAGTTACGGAGCGGGAGGGGGTTATGAGCAGTTCTTC. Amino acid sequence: CASSYGAGGGYEQFF.

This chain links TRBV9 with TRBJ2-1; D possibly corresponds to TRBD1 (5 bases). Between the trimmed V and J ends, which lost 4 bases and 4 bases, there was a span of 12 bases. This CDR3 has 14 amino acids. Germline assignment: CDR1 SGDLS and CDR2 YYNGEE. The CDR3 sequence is CASSQGRPYNEQFF. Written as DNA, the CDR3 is TGTGCCAGCAGCCAGGGCAGGCCTTACAATGAGCAGTTCTTC.

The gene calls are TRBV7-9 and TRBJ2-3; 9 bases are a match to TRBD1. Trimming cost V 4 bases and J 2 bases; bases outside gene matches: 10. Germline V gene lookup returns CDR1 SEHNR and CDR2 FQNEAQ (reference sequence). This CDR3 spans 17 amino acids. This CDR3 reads CASSSGQGGINTDTQYF. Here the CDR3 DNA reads TGTGCCAGCAGCTCGGGACAGGGAGGTATCAACACAGATACGCAGTATTTT.

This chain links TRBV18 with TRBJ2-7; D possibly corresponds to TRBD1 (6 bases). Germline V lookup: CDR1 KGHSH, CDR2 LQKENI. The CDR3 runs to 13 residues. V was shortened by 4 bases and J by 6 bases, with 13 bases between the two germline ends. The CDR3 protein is CASSLQGKVEQYF. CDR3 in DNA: TGTGCCAGCTCACTCCAGGGGAAGGTCGAGCAGTACTTC. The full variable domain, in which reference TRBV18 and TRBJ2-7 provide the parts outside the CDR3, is NAGVMQNPRHLVRRRGQEARLRCSPMKGHSHVYWYRQLPEEGLKFMVYLQKENIIDESGMPKERFSAEFPKEGPSILRIQQVVRGDSAAYFCASSLQGKVEQYFGPGTRLTVT.

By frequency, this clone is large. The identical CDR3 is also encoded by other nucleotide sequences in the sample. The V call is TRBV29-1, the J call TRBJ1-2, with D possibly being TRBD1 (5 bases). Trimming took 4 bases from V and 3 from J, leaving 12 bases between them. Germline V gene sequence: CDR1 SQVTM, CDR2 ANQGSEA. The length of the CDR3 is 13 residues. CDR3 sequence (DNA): TGCAGCGTTGGTGAAGGGGTAGACTATGGCTACACCTTC. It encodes CSVGEGVDYGYTF.

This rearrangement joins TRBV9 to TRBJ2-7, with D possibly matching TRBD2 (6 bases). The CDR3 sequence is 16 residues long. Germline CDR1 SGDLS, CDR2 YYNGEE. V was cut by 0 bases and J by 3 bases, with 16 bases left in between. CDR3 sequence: CASSVVDSLARYEQYF. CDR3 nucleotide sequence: TGTGCCAGCAGCGTAGTTGACTCCCTAGCGCGCTACGAGCAGTACTTC. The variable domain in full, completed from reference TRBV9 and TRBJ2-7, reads DSGVTQTPKHLITATGQRVTLRCSPRSGDLSVYWYQQSLDQGLQFLIQYYNGEERAKGNILERFSAQQFPDLHSELNLSSLELGDSALYFCASSVVDSLARYEQYFGPGTRLTVT.

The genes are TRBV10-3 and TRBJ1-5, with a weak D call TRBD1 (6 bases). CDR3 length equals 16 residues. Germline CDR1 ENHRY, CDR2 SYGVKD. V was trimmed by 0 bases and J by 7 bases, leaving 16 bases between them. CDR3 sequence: CAISESVAGENQPQHF. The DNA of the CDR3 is TGTGCCATCAGTGAGTCGGTGGCAGGGGAGAACCAGCCCCAGCATTTT.

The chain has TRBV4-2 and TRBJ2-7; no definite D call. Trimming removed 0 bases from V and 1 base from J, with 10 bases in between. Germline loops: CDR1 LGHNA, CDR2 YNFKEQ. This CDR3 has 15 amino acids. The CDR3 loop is CASSQEASFSYEQYF. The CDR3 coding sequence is TGTGCCAGCAGCCAAGAGGCCAGTTTTTCCTACGAGCAGTACTTC.

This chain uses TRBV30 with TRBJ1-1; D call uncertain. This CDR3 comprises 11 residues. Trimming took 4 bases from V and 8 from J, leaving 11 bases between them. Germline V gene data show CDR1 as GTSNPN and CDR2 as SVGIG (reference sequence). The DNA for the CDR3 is TGTGCCTGGACTTTGGGAGTGGAAGCTTTCTTT. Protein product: CAWTLGVEAFF.

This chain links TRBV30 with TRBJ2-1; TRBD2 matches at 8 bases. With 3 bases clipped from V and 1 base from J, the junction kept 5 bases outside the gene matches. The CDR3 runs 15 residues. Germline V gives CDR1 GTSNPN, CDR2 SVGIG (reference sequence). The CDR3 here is CAWSSLAGSYNEQFF. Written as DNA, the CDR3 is TGTGCCTGGAGCAGCCTAGCGGGTTCCTACAATGAGCAGTTCTTC.

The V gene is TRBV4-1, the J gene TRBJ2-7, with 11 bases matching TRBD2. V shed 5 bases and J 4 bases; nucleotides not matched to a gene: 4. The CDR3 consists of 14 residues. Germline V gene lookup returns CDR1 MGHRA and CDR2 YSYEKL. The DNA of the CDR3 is TGCGCCAGCAGCTTGGTAGCGGGAGGGTACGAGCAGTACTTC. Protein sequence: CASSLVAGGYEQYF.

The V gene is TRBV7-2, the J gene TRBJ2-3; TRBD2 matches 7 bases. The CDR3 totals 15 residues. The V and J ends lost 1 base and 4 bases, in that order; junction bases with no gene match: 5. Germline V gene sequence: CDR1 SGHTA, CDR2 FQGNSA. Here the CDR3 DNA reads TGTGCCAGCAGCTTAGATGCGGGAGCGGCAGATACGCAGTATTTT. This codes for CASSLDAGAADTQYF.

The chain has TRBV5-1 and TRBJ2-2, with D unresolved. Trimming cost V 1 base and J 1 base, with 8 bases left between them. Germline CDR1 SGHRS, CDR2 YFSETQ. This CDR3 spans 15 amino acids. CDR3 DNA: TGCGCCAGCAGCTTGTACGGAGAGAACACCGGGGAGCTGTTTTTT. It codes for CASSLYGENTGELFF.

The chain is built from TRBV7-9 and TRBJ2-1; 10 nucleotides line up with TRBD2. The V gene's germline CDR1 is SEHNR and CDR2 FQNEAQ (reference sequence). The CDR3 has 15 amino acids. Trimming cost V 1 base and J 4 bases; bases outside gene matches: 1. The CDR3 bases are TGTGCCAGCAGCTTAGGGACTAGCGGTTACAATGAGCAGTTCTTC. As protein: CASSLGTSGYNEQFF.

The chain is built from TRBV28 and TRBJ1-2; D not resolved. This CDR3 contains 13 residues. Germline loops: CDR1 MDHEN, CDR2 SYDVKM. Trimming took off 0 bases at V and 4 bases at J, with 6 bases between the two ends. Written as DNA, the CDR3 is TGTGCCAGCAGTTTATGGGAGCCCTATGGCTACACCTTC. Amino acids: CASSLWEPYGYTF.

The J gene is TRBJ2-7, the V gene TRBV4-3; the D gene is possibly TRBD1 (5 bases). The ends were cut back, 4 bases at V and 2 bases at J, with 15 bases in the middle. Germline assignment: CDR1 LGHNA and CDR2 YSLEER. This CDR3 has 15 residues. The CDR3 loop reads CASSLQDDGAYEQYF. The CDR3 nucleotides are TGCGCCAGCAGCCTACAGGATGACGGAGCCTACGAGCAGTACTTC.